Below are 11 T cell receptor beta chains sequenced from a single sample in a study of T-cell reconstitution after alpha-beta-depleted transplantation in children. Unique molecular identifiers tagged the TCRbeta library. TCRdb fed the PCR reads into MiXCR, producing one record per CDR3 protein. Of nearly 400,000 distinct CDR3 sequences listed, around 20% are singletons. This specimen was PBMCs from the stem cell graft donor, taken from the stem cell graft. All receptors come from a human donor who donated a stem cell graft to a child with acute myeloid leukemia.

This rearrangement joins TRBV5-1 to TRBJ2-3; possibly TRBD1 for D (6 bases). The ends were cut back, 2 bases at V and 4 bases at J, with 17 bases in the middle. This CDR3 spans 16 amino acids. Germline CDR1 is SGHRS and CDR2 is YFSETQ. CDR3 bases: TGCGCCAGCAGCTTAGGGGGACGGACCGTGGCAGATACGCAGTATTTT. Translated, it gives CASSLGGRTVADTQYF. The full variable domain, rest sourced from reference TRBV5-1 and TRBJ2-3, is KAGVTQTPRYLIKTRGQQVTLSCSPISGHRSVSWYQQTPGQGLQFLFEYFSETQRNKGNFPGRFSGRQFSNSRSEMNVSTLELGDSALYLCASSLGGRTVADTQYFGPGTRLTVL.

This clonotype was detected a few times. The J gene is TRBJ2-7, the V gene TRBV5-1; 7 nucleotides line up with TRBD1. The germline V gene has CDR1 SGHRS and CDR2 YFSETQ. Trimming at V came to 4 bases and at J to 5 bases, leaving 9 bases not matched to a gene. The CDR3 loop spans 14 amino acids. CDR3 DNA sequence: TGCGCCAGCAGCCGACAGGGAATGGGCGACGAGCAGTACTTC. The encoded protein is CASSRQGMGDEQYF.

This clonotype was recorded at least ten times. The V and J genes are TRBV29-1 and TRBJ1-2; TRBD1 agrees at 7 bases. V was clipped by 4 bases and J by 8 bases; unmatched bases: 13. The germline CDR1 and CDR2 sequences are SQVTM and ANQGSEA. The CDR3 contains 14 residues. For the CDR3, the DNA is TGCAGCGTTGTGGCGGGGGAAGGGGGCGGAGGCTACACCTTC. It is translated as CSVVAGEGGGGYTF.

This clonotype occurred many times. The CDR3 here is CSAREGVWQGKGEQFF. The CDR3 DNA follows: TGCAGTGCTAGGGAGGGGGTTTGGCAGGGGAAAGGTGAGCAGTTCTTC. This chain uses TRBV20-1 with TRBJ2-1, with D perhaps TRBD1 or TRBD2 (6 bases each). Per the germline V gene, CDR1 is DFQATT and CDR2 is SNEGSKA (reference sequence). This CDR3 has 16 residues. V was pared by 3 bases and J by 9 bases, with 24 bases between.

This clonotype has only a few counts. The chain combines TRBV5-1 with TRBJ2-1, with 12 bases identical to TRBD2. J lost 2 bases, V lost 3 bases, and 3 bases had no gene match. Looked up from germline, CDR1 is SGHRS and CDR2 is YFSETQ. The CDR3 sequence is 16 residues long. Here the CDR3 reads CASSSTSGRTYNEQFF. For the CDR3, the DNA is TGCGCCAGCAGCTCCACTAGCGGGAGGACCTACAATGAGCAGTTCTTC.

The chain links TRBV20-1 to TRBJ2-7, with 11 bases fitting TRBD2. From germline, CDR1 is DFQATT and CDR2 SNEGSKA (reference sequence). After removal of 7 bases from V and 2 bases from J, the junction contained 10 bases not matched to a gene. This CDR3 spans 15 amino acids. The CDR3 DNA follows: TGCAGTGTCAATCCGGGACTAGCGGCACCCTACGAGCAGTACTTC. It encodes CSVNPGLAAPYEQYF.

This chain joins TRBV20-1 and TRBJ2-1; no clear D gene. The V end lost 5 bases, the J end lost 7 bases, and 12 bases lay between the germline ends. The length of the CDR3 is 12 residues. Germline V gives CDR1 DFQATT, CDR2 SNEGSKA (reference sequence). This CDR3 reads CSAEDRRNEQFF. The DNA of the CDR3 is TGCAGTGCTGAGGACCGAAGGAATGAGCAGTTCTTC.

This chain connects TRBV21-1 to TRBJ2-7; no check of the table's D call, TRBD2, against the DNA was made. TRBV21-1 is reported as a pseudogene. The CDR3 sequence is 14 residues long. This CDR3 is CASRSLAGGCEQYF. Here the CDR3 DNA reads TGTGCCAGCAGATCACTAGCGGGAGGATGTGAGCAGTACTTC.

This clonotype has a handful of counts. The chain carries TRBV20-1 and TRBJ2-3; tentatively, D is TRBD2 (5 bases). This CDR3 has 14 residues. Trimming pared 8 bases from V and 4 bases from J, leaving 19 bases between. The V gene's germline CDR1 is DFQATT and CDR2 SNEGSKA (reference sequence). CDR3 DNA: TGCAGTTCTGCAGAGGGATTTGGGGCAGATACGCAGTATTTT. This gives the protein CSSAEGFGADTQYF.

The chain uses TRBV12-3 or TRBV12-4 and TRBJ2-7; D uncertain. This CDR3 region has 14 residues. Trimming pared 5 bases from V and 3 bases from J, leaving 14 bases between. The CDR3 is CASSPRPGNYEQYF. Written as DNA, the CDR3 is TGTGCCAGCAGTCCCCGACCGGGTAACTACGAGCAGTACTTC.

This chain links TRBV6-6 with TRBJ1-4; TRBD1 aligns across 7 bases. With V trimmed by 0 bases and J by 4 bases, 5 bases remained unmatched. Germline CDR1 is MNHNY and CDR2 is SVGAGI (reference sequence). This CDR3 contains 16 residues. The CDR3 loop reads CASSYSPTGFNEKLFF. The CDR3 bases are TGTGCCAGCAGTTACTCGCCGACAGGGTTTAATGAAAAACTGTTTTTT.